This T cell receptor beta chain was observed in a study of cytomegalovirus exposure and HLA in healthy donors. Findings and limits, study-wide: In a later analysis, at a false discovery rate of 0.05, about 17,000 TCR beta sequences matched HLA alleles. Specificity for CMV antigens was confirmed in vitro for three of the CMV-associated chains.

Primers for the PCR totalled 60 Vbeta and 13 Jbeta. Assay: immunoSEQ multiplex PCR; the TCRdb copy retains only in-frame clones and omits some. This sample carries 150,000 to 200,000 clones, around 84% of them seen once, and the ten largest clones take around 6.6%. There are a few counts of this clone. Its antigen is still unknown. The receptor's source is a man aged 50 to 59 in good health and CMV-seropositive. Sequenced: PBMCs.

Written as DNA, the CDR3 is TGCGCCAGCAGCAGGGGATTCAACACTGAAGCTTTCTTT. Its protein is CASSRGFNTEAFF. This chain connects TRBV4-1 to TRBJ1-1; tentative D call: TRBD1 (5 bases). V gave up 5 bases and J gave up 2 bases, with 9 bases separating them. The CDR3 consists of 13 residues. Per germline, CDR1 MGHRA and CDR2 YSYEKL.